What follows are 23 T cell receptor beta chains derived from one specimen sequenced in a study of immune evolution from preneoplasia to lung adenocarcinoma. Produced via immunoSEQ multiplex PCR; TCRdb's table is partial and in-frame only. The data contain about 7,900 clones, 83% of them singletons. The sequenced sample was FFPE minimally invasive lung adenocarcinoma tissue. Source of these receptors: a person aged 65 to 79 with lung adenocarcinoma.

The chain is built from TRBV19 and TRBJ1-3; 10 bases line up with TRBD1. Trimming at V came to 6 bases and at J to 3 bases, leaving 8 bases not matched to a gene. This CDR3 is built from 16 residues. CDR1 is LNHDA, CDR2 SQIVND, per germline (reference sequence). The CDR3 loop is CASRMGDRGLGNTIYF. The CDR3 nucleotides read TGTGCCAGTAGGATGGGTGACAGGGGGCTTGGAAACACCATATATTTT. The variable domain in full, completed from reference TRBV19 and TRBJ1-3, reads DGGITQSPKYLFRKEGQNVTLSCEQNLNHDAMYWYRQDPGQGLRLIYYSQIVNDFQKGDIAEGYSVSREKKESFPLTVTSAQKNPTAFYLCASRMGDRGLGNTIYFGEGSWLTVV.

The CDR3 sequence: CANSPTRGPYEQYF. The CDR3 nucleotides read TGTGCCAACAGCCCGACTAGAGGCCCCTACGAGCAGTACTTC. The rearrangement uses TRBV2 and TRBJ2-7; D is perhaps TRBD2 (6 bases). Trimming stripped 10 bases from V and 2 bases from J, with 18 bases between. Germline assignment: CDR1 SNHLY and CDR2 FYNNEI. This CDR3 comprises 14 residues.

CDR3 loop: CASSHVGDSRNQPQHF. CDR3 in DNA: TGTGCCAGCAGCCACGTCGGGGACAGTCGTAATCAGCCCCAGCATTTT. The chain couples TRBV4-2 to TRBJ1-5; TRBD1 matches at 7 bases. This CDR3 has 16 residues. V trimming: 3 bases; J trimming: 4 bases; junction bases outside the gene matches: 9. Per germline, CDR1 LGHNA and CDR2 YNFKEQ.

The chain recombines TRBV5-1 with TRBJ1-1, with a weak D call TRBD1 (5 bases). This CDR3 spans 15 amino acids. Trimming removed 4 bases from V and 5 bases from J, with 18 bases in between. Germline V gene lookup returns CDR1 SGHRS and CDR2 YFSETQ. CDR3 sequence reads: CASSRAIGEGTEAFF. The CDR3 coding sequence is TGCGCCAGCAGCCGGGCCATCGGGGAGGGGACTGAAGCTTTCTTT.

The J gene is TRBJ2-7, the V gene TRBV7-8; 10 bases line up with TRBD1. The CDR3 totals 13 residues. V dropped 3 bases and J dropped 6; count of bases not matched to a gene: 2. Germline V gene lookup returns CDR1 SGHVS and CDR2 FQNEAQ. The CDR3 nucleotides read TGTGCCAGCAGCTTCGGGACAGGGGTCGAGCAGTACTTC. It encodes CASSFGTGVEQYF. Supplemented by reference TRBV7-8 and TRBJ2-7, the full variable domain reads GAGVSQSPRYKVAKRGQDVALRCDPISGHVSLFWYQQALGQGPEFLTYFQNEAQLDKSGLPSDRFFAERPEGSVSTLKIQRTQQEDSAVYLCASSFGTGVEQYFGPGTRLTVT.

The J gene is TRBJ1-5, the V gene TRBV19, with D possibly matching TRBD1 (5 bases). The germline V and J ends were trimmed by 8 bases and 2 bases, with 16 bases remaining between them. This CDR3 contains 15 residues. Germline assignment: CDR1 LNHDA and CDR2 SQIVND (reference sequence). CDR3: CASRPGSTGNQPQHF. As DNA, the CDR3 is TGTGCCAGTCGACCCGGATCGACAGGCAATCAGCCCCAGCATTTT.

The chain uses TRBV4-1 and TRBJ2-7; D is possibly TRBD1 (7 bases). Germline V gene lookup returns CDR1 MGHRA and CDR2 YSYEKL. The CDR3 has 16 amino acids. The V end lost 0 bases, the J end lost 6 bases, and 18 bases lay between the germline ends. DNA for the CDR3: TGCGCCAGCAGCCAAGATCAGGGGGGAAAGTATTCCGAGCAGTACTTC. Residues: CASSQDQGGKYSEQYF.

V usage is TRBV30 and J usage is TRBJ1-2; D is undetermined. V lost 5 bases and J 2 bases, leaving 21 bases between the germline ends. CDR1 is GTSNPN and CDR2 is SVGIG in the germline V gene (reference sequence). The CDR3 runs 16 residues. The CDR3 DNA reads TGTGCCTGGTACCCGGGATCCGTCCTTAGGAACTATGGCTACACCTTC. Its translation is CAWYPGSVLRNYGYTF.

This chain connects TRBV5-4 to TRBJ2-5; unclear D gene. Germline V CDR1 and CDR2: SGHNT, YYREEE (reference sequence). This CDR3 has 12 residues. V lost 0 bases and J lost 4, with 4 bases in between. In nucleotides, the CDR3 is TGTGCCAGCAGCTTGGACCGAGAGACCCAGTACTTC. It specifies CASSLDRETQYF.

The rearrangement links TRBV4-1 to TRBJ1-2; D is ambiguous. The CDR3 spans 16 residues. The ends were cut back, 4 bases at V and 0 bases at J, with 15 bases in the middle. Germline V gene sequence: CDR1 MGHRA, CDR2 YSYEKL. CDR3 DNA: TGCGCCAGCAGCCTCGTATCGGGTGTACCTAACTATGGCTACACCTTC. Residues: CASSLVSGVPNYGYTF.

The J gene is TRBJ2-5, the V gene TRBV2; 10 bases match TRBD2. V shed 5 bases and J 5 bases; nucleotides not matched to a gene: 2. The CDR3 has 13 amino acids. CDR1 SNHLY and CDR2 FYNNEI come from the germline V gene. The CDR3 region is CASSSSGSETQYF. DNA for the CDR3: TGTGCCAGCAGTTCTAGCGGGAGTGAGACCCAGTACTTC.

J is TRBJ2-1 and V is TRBV11-2; no clear D. Germline V CDR1 and CDR2: SGHAT, FQNNGV. V was trimmed by 5 bases and J by 12 bases, leaving 11 bases between them. The CDR3 totals 11 residues. The CDR3 reads CASSPGLAQFF. As DNA, the CDR3 is TGTGCCAGCAGCCCCGGGTTGGCGCAGTTCTTC.

The chain employs TRBV6-1 and TRBJ1-6; TRBD1 matches at 7 bases. Trimming at V came to 3 bases and at J to 14 bases, leaving 10 bases not matched to a gene. Germline CDR1 MNHNS, CDR2 SASEGT. The CDR3 extends over 14 amino acids. The CDR3 nucleotides read TGTGCCAGCAGTGAGGGGACAGCCCCAATTACCCTCCACTTT. It codes for CASSEGTAPITLHF.

The chain is built from TRBV27 and TRBJ1-5; no reliable D call. Trimming took 6 bases from V and 7 from J, leaving 19 bases between them. Germline CDR1 MNHEY, CDR2 SMNVEV (reference sequence). CDR3 length: 15 amino acids. The CDR3 sequence: CASSPNDRELQPQHF. CDR3 nucleotide sequence: TGTGCCAGCAGCCCAAACGATAGGGAGTTGCAGCCCCAGCATTTT.

The V gene is TRBV6-6, the J gene TRBJ2-5; TRBD2 is a possible D gene (6 bases). The germline CDR1 and CDR2 sequences are MNHNY and SVGAGI (reference sequence). Trimming pared 2 bases from V and 4 bases from J, leaving 8 bases between. The CDR3 is 13 residues long. CDR3 loop: CASSYGGGETQYF. The CDR3 nucleotides are TGTGCCAGCAGTTACGGGGGAGGAGAGACCCAGTACTTC.

V usage is TRBV6-1 and J usage is TRBJ1-1, with D perhaps matching TRBD1 (5 bases). Looked up from germline, CDR1 is MNHNS and CDR2 is SASEGT. V lost 3 bases to trimming and J lost 5 bases, with 10 bases between them. The CDR3 covers 13 residues. CDR3 region: CASSESGRTEAFF. For the CDR3, the DNA is TGTGCCAGCAGTGAGTCAGGGCGGACTGAAGCTTTCTTT.

The chain links TRBV7-6 to TRBJ2-3, with no clear D. CDR3 size: 17 residues. Germline V gene data show CDR1 as SGHVS and CDR2 as FNYEAQ. Trimming shortened V by 5 bases and J by 0 bases, and 18 bases separated the two germline ends. The CDR3 loop is CASSRTPDGSSTDTQYF. The CDR3 DNA sequence: TGTGCCAGCAGCCGAACCCCCGACGGCTCAAGCACAGATACGCAGTATTTT.

The chain has TRBV5-5 and TRBJ1-4; D perhaps matches TRBD1 (5 bases). Germline CDR1 is SGHKS and CDR2 is YYEKEE (reference sequence). This CDR3 spans 17 amino acids. Trimming left V 6 bases short and J 3 bases short, with 21 bases between. CDR3 DNA sequence: TGTGCCAGCACCCGAGATTGGTTGGGGGGAGCTAATGAAAAACTGTTTTTT. Translated: CASTRDWLGGANEKLFF.

The rearrangement joins TRBV29-1 to TRBJ1-1; TRBD1 aligns across 8 bases. J gave up 5 bases and V 2 bases, and 7 bases lay outside the gene matches. The CDR3 loop spans 14 amino acids. CDR1 and CDR2 (germline): SQVTM, ANQGSEA. CDR3 bases: TGCAGCGTTGAAAAAGCACAGGGGGGGACTGAAGCTTTCTTT. The encoded protein is CSVEKAQGGTEAFF.

This chain uses TRBV6-6 with TRBJ1-2; tentatively, D is TRBD1 (5 bases). From germline, CDR1 is MNHNY and CDR2 SVGAGI (reference sequence). The length of the CDR3 is 13 residues. V was pared by 11 bases and J by 0 bases, with 13 bases between. The CDR3 bases are TGTGCCGTCCAGACGGGGGCTAACTATGGCTACACCTTC. Its protein is CAVQTGANYGYTF.

The rearrangement uses TRBV5-4 and TRBJ1-1; 9 nucleotides agree with TRBD1. There are 15 residues in the CDR3. With V trimmed by 5 bases and J by 2 bases, 7 bases remained unmatched. Germline V CDR1 and CDR2: SGHNT, YYREEE (reference sequence). The CDR3 loop is CASSFSDRGNTEAFF. Here the CDR3 DNA reads TGTGCCAGCAGTTTTTCGGACAGGGGAAACACTGAAGCTTTCTTT.

V and J are TRBV20-1 and TRBJ1-2; a weak D match, TRBD1 (6 bases). The germline gives CDR1 DFQATT, CDR2 SNEGSKA (reference sequence). The CDR3 is made up of 11 amino acids. V was pared by 0 bases and J by 7 bases, with 6 bases between. CDR3 nucleotides: TGCAGTGCTAGAGACAGGGGTGGCTACACCTTC. Encoded protein: CSARDRGGYTF.

This chain joins TRBV20-1 and TRBJ1-1; D unresolved. The CDR3 consists of 11 residues. In germline, CDR1 is DFQATT, CDR2 SNEGSKA (reference sequence). The V end lost 2 bases, the J end lost 4 bases, and 5 bases lay between the germline ends. In DNA form, the CDR3 reads TGCAGTGCTAGATTGAGCACTGAAGCTTTCTTT. Translation gives CSARLSTEAFF.